This entry features one TCR beta chain sequence. Its matching antigen is unknown. Trimming shortened V by 6 bases and J by 0 bases, and 21 bases separated the two germline ends. CDR3 length equals 17 residues. The V gene's germline CDR1 is SNHLY and CDR2 FYNNEI. The sample is drawn from a study of cytotoxic CD8 clonotypes in ibrutinib-treated CLL. Study background: The group held approximately eleven relapsed/refractory and under 16 treatment-naive patients, with 17 IGHV unmutated. General study results and limits: Clonality climbed at ibrutinib response, then dropped toward baseline at progression. Under therapy, public clonotypes either contracted or stayed stable, and they were uncommon. The study sampled sustained-remission and progressing patients at different times.

Generated by immunoSEQ multiplex PCR, the TCRdb table keeps only in-frame clones and is missing some. The sample records some 200,000 clones, 70% being singletons. This rearrangement joins TRBV2 to TRBJ2-7, with D perhaps being TRBD1 or TRBD2 (6 bases each). This TCR derives from a human donor with chronic lymphocytic leukemia. The source was PBMCs, collected after 12 months of ibrutinib treatment. Here the CDR3 reads CASRGGIGQSSSYEQYF. DNA of the CDR3: TGTGCCAGCAGGGGGGGAATCGGACAGAGTAGCTCCTACGAGCAGTACTTC.